Presented here are 12 T cell receptor beta chains from one specimen sequenced in a study of cytomegalovirus exposure and HLA in healthy donors. The PCR had 60 Vbeta and 13 Jbeta primers. Assay used: immunoSEQ multiplex PCR; TCRdb lists only in-frame clones, some missing. In the table there are under 200,000 clones, roughly 72% of which are singletons. The sample consisted of PBMCs. The receptors derive from a middle-aged man in good health and CMV-seronegative.

The genes are TRBV6-1 and TRBJ2-5; 14 bases are shared with TRBD2. The length of the CDR3 is 17 residues. The trim removed 4 bases at V and 5 bases at J, leaving 9 bases unmatched. The V gene's germline CDR1 is MNHNS and CDR2 SASEGT. DNA for the CDR3: TGTGCCAGCAGTGGGGGGACTAGCGGGAGAGGGGAGGAGACCCAGTACTTC. It encodes CASSGGTSGRGEETQYF.

For this clone: The junction departs from the called germline gene at one end, perhaps through a read error. The chain recombines TRBV7-9 with TRBJ1-1; 7 bases map to TRBD1. The CDR3 is 14 amino acids. The germline CDR1 and CDR2 sequences are SEHNR and FQNEAQ (reference sequence). CDR3 loop: CSSSLSAGGTEAFF. Here the CDR3 DNA reads TGTTCCAGCAGCTTAAGTGCAGGGGGCACTGAAGCTTTCTTT.

The rearrangement joins TRBV7-9 to TRBJ1-5; D remains unclear. The V end was cut by 1 base, the J end by 7 bases, with 14 bases between. The CDR3 length is 15 residues. Per the germline V gene, CDR1 is SEHNR and CDR2 is FQNEAQ (reference sequence). CDR3 sequence reads: CASSLDRTRVQPQHF. As DNA, the CDR3 is TGTGCCAGCAGCTTAGACCGGACGAGGGTCCAGCCCCAGCATTTT.

The V and J genes are TRBV11-2 and TRBJ1-3, with D possibly TRBD1 on 5 matching bases. The germline V and J ends were trimmed by 1 base and 4 bases, with 11 bases remaining between them. The germline V gene encodes CDR1 SGHAT and CDR2 FQNNGV. The CDR3 is 15 amino acids. CDR3 nucleotide sequence: TGTGCCAGCAGCTTAGCCAGGGTGTTCGGAAACACCATATATTTT. Its protein product is CASSLARVFGNTIYF.

This clone was seen only once. V usage is TRBV30 and J usage is TRBJ2-1; 9 bases agree with TRBD2. The CDR3 runs to 12 residues. The V segment lost 5 bases and the J segment 7 bases; nucleotides outside the gene matches: 3. From germline, CDR1 is GTSNPN and CDR2 SVGIG (reference sequence). In nucleotides, the CDR3 is TGTGCCTGGGGCGGGAGGGGAAATGAGCAGTTCTTC. Its translation is CAWGGRGNEQFF.

This chain uses TRBV7-8 with TRBJ1-2; 7 bases align to TRBD1. Per germline, CDR1 SGHVS and CDR2 FQNEAQ. This CDR3 region has 13 residues. Germline trimming cut 3 bases from V and 5 bases from J; bases unmatched to any gene: 3. The CDR3: CASSFRGRYGYTF. DNA for the CDR3: TGTGCCAGCAGCTTTAGGGGGCGTTATGGCTACACCTTC.

This clone was recorded a few times. Other DNA sequences within the sample encode an identical CDR3. The chain recombines TRBV19 with TRBJ1-3; no firm D call. CDR1 and CDR2 (germline): LNHDA, SQIVND (reference sequence). V gave up 5 bases and J gave up 0 bases, with 11 bases separating them. This CDR3 contains 15 residues. Here the CDR3 DNA reads TGTGCCAGTAGTCGGGGATCGAGCTCTGGAAACACCATATATTTT. Residues: CASSRGSSSGNTIYF.

The chain has TRBV27 and TRBJ1-2, with 12 bases lining up with TRBD1. V was pared by 0 bases and J by 4 bases, with 3 bases of the junction left unmatched. Germline V gene data show CDR1 as MNHEY and CDR2 as SMNVEV (reference sequence). The CDR3 contains 16 residues. The CDR3 sequence is CASSLSGTGGTYGYTF. The CDR3 DNA follows: TGTGCCAGCAGTTTATCGGGGACAGGGGGCACCTATGGCTACACCTTC.

The genes are TRBV27 and TRBJ2-1; 10 positions agree with TRBD1. The CDR3 runs to 16 residues. V lost 3 bases, J lost 8 bases, and 10 bases stayed unmatched. Germline values: CDR1 MNHEY, CDR2 SMNVEV (reference sequence). Here the CDR3 DNA reads TGTGCCAGCAGTTTCGCCGGGACAGGGGCGTCGGATGAGCAGTTCTTC. Translated, it gives CASSFAGTGASDEQFF.

The chain is built from TRBV27 and TRBJ1-2, with D maybe TRBD1 (5 bases). V lost 1 base and J 7 bases, leaving 10 bases between the germline ends. In germline, CDR1 is MNHEY, CDR2 SMNVEV (reference sequence). The CDR3 sequence is 13 residues long. CDR3 loop: CASSLWQGSGYTF. DNA for the CDR3: TGTGCCAGCAGTTTATGGCAGGGTAGTGGCTACACCTTC.

This clone was observed a few times. The chain has TRBV10-3 and TRBJ2-7; TRBD2 aligns across 8 bases. Germline assignment: CDR1 ENHRY and CDR2 SYGVKD. The ends lost 7 bases at V and 6 bases at J; junction bases unmatched: 11. This CDR3 has 14 amino acids. The CDR3 region has the DNA TGTGCCATCAAAGCGAGCGGGAGTACTCCCGAGCAGTACTTC. Its protein product is CAIKASGSTPEQYF.

The chain links TRBV30 to TRBJ1-5; a weak D match, TRBD1 (6 bases). V was shortened by 3 bases and J by 0 bases, with 9 bases between the two germline ends. The length of the CDR3 is 14 residues. Germline V gene data show CDR1 as GTSNPN and CDR2 as SVGIG (reference sequence). The CDR3 reads CAWRGGNSNQPQHF. For the CDR3, the DNA is TGTGCCTGGAGAGGGGGAAATAGCAATCAGCCCCAGCATTTT.